This T cell receptor beta chain is drawn from a study of cytomegalovirus exposure and HLA in healthy donors. Donors counted as nominally healthy when sampled, yet unrecorded immune exposures were likely. Concerning this clone: The antigen remains undetermined.

The PCR used 60 Vbeta and 13 Jbeta primers. The data were produced by immunoSEQ multiplex PCR, yet TCRdb's version contains in-frame clones alone and is incomplete. The sample consists of more than 75,000 clones, 84% of them appearing once. The junction had 5 bases not matched to a gene; V was cut back by 3 bases and J by 8 bases. Germline values: CDR1 SGHRS, CDR2 YFSETQ. The CDR3 totals 15 residues. Overall study results and limits: Accurate prediction of most subjects' HLA-A and HLA-B alleles from TCR beta sequences was reported. Published work reported that the classifier diagnosed cytomegalovirus status with high specificity and sensitivity.

The clonotype originates from a woman aged 18-35 years in good health and CMV-seropositive. V gene TRBV5-1 combines with J gene TRBJ2-1; 13 bases match TRBD2. Sequencing input: PBMCs. CDR3 protein: CASSSTSGGGDEQFF. Here the CDR3 DNA reads TGCGCCAGCAGCTCTACTAGCGGGGGGGGCGATGAGCAGTTCTTC.